This is a list of T cell receptor beta chains from one sample in a study of neurological immune-mediated disorders. TCRdb re-called the 5' RACE reads with MiXCR, one entry per CDR3 protein. Of 87,000 or so distinct CDR3 sequences in the sample, roughly 4% were seen once. Sequencing was performed on PBMCs. Receptors originate from a woman aged 18-30 years with multiple sclerosis. The CDR3 runs from the conserved cysteine through the conserved F or W. The D gene is left open where the match is weak. Some rows have no size entry. The others give once, few or many, or a class for an expanded clone.

V gene	clone size	D gene	J gene	CDR3 DNA	CDR3 protein
TRBV10-3	many	TRBD2	TRBJ2-5	TGTGCCATCAGTACAGGACTAGCGGGGGCTCAAGAGACCCAGTACTTC	CAISTGLAGAQETQYF
TRBV20-1	many	.	TRBJ1-1	TGCAGTGCTGCCGGGACGGGCACTGAAGCTTTCTTT	CSAAGTGTEAFF
TRBV9	many	.	TRBJ2-7	TGTGCCAGCAGCGTAGTCGGACAGAACGAGCAGTACTTC	CASSVVGQNEQYF
TRBV4-3	many	.	TRBJ1-2	TGCGCCAGCAGCCCTAAGGTGGGACTCGTCTTTGGCTACACCTTC	CASSPKVGLVFGYTF
TRBV28	many	.	TRBJ2-7	TGTGCCAGCAGTTCGCCTTGGGACGGAGAGCCTTTCAGCTCCTACGAGCAGTACTTC	CASSSPWDGEPFSSYEQYF
TRBV20-1	many	TRBD2	TRBJ2-7	TGCAGTGCCCTATTCGGGGGACTAGCGGGATCGGTTATCCCCTCCTACGAGCAGTACTTC	CSALFGGLAGSVIPSYEQYF
TRBV29-1	.	.	TRBJ2-3	TGCAGCTCAACGGGGAGGCCGCCCGGTAACACAGATACGCAGTATTTT	CSSTGRPPGNTDTQYF
TRBV12-3/TRBV12-4	many	TRBD1	TRBJ2-3	TGTGCCAGCAGTTACAGGGGGCAGGATACGCAGTATTTT	CASSYRGQDTQYF
TRBV28	many	.	TRBJ1-2	TGTGCCAGCAGTACTCCGGGGTATGGCTACACCTTC	CASSTPGYGYTF
TRBV18	many	TRBD1	TRBJ2-7	TGTGCCAGCTCAACGGACAGGGTCGAGCAGTACTTC	CASSTDRVEQYF
TRBV7-3	many	.	TRBJ2-1	TGTGCCAGCAGCGAAGGGGGCTACAATGAGCAGTTCTTC	CASSEGGYNEQFF
TRBV27	.	TRBD2	TRBJ2-1	TGTGCCAGCAGCCATGGGACTAGCGGGATCCCGAATGAGCAGTTCTTC	CASSHGTSGIPNEQFF
TRBV9	many	.	TRBJ1-2	TGTGCCAGCAGCGAGAGGGGACGGAGCTATGGCTACACCTTC	CASSERGRSYGYTF
TRBV30	many	TRBD1	TRBJ1-2	TGTGCCTGGAACCCAGACAGGGGACACTATGGCTACACCTTC	CAWNPDRGHYGYTF
TRBV2	.	TRBD2	TRBJ2-3	TGTGCCAGCAGTGATGGCCTAGCGGGGGCGCAGTATTTT	CASSDGLAGAQYF
TRBV12-3/TRBV12-4	.	.	TRBJ1-2	TGTGCCAGCAGTTTATTCTCAGGGAACGGCTACACCTTC	CASSLFSGNGYTF
TRBV10-3	.	.	TRBJ1-6	TGTGCCATCAGTGAGTCAAGGGTACCCTATAATTCACCCCTCCACTTT	CAISESRVPYNSPLHF
TRBV12-3/TRBV12-4	.	TRBD1	TRBJ2-7	TGTGCCAGCAGTTTGACCGGGACAGACTTTGAGCAGTACTTC	CASSLTGTDFEQYF
TRBV19	.	TRBD2	TRBJ2-5	TGTGCCAGTAGTAGCGGGAGGATAGAGACCCAGTACTTC	CASSSGRIETQYF
TRBV5-1	many	TRBD2	TRBJ2-2	TGCGCCACCAGCGGGGGCGCGACATCCGGGGAGCTGTTTTTT	CATSGGATSGELFF
TRBV20-1	many	.	TRBJ2-4	TGCAGTGCTACCGGACTATTAGCCAAAAACATTCAGTACTTC	CSATGLLAKNIQYF
TRBV5-1	many	.	TRBJ2-2	TGCGCCAGCAGCTTGGGCTCAGGGGACACCGGGGAGCTGTTTTTT	CASSLGSGDTGELFF
TRBV12-3/TRBV12-4	few	.	TRBJ1-4	TGTGCCAGCAGTTCGACAGCAACTAATGAAAAACTGTTTTTT	CASSSTATNEKLFF
TRBV6-5	.	TRBD1	TRBJ1-3	TGTGCCAGCACCCAGGACAGGGGGCAGAGAAACACCATATATTTT	CASTQDRGQRNTIYF
TRBV2	many	.	TRBJ2-1	TGTGCCAGCAGTGAGTGGGTTGACTACAATGAGCAGTTCTTC	CASSEWVDYNEQFF
TRBV12-3/TRBV12-4	many	.	TRBJ2-2	TGTGCCAGCAGTTTAGGGACAACCGGGGAGCTGTTTTTT	CASSLGTTGELFF
TRBV5-1	many	.	TRBJ1-4	TGCGCCAGCAGCGGTCAGGGCACAACTAATGAAAAACTGTTTTTT	CASSGQGTTNEKLFF
TRBV15	.	TRBD2	TRBJ2-3	TGTGCCACCAGCAGAGGAGCGGGAGGTAACACAGATACGCAGTATTTT	CATSRGAGGNTDTQYF
TRBV7-2	many	.	TRBJ2-3	TGTGCCAGCAGCCCACGTTTGGATACGCAGTATTTT	CASSPRLDTQYF
TRBV4-3	many	TRBD1	TRBJ1-2	TGCGCCAGCAGCCAAACAGGGGCGCGGTATGGCTACACCTTC	CASSQTGARYGYTF
TRBV12-3/TRBV12-4	many	TRBD2	TRBJ2-2	TGTGCCAGCAGTTTAGGCGGCGGGGGGACCGGGGAGCTGTTTTTT	CASSLGGGGTGELFF
TRBV5-1	many	.	TRBJ2-3	TGCGCCAGCAGCTTGGAGGGGGTCAGCACAGATACGCAGTATTTT	CASSLEGVSTDTQYF
TRBV20-1	many	.	TRBJ2-3	TGCAGTGCTAGGACCCCCCCCCGGTCGACAGTCACAGATACGCAGTATTTT	CSARTPPRSTVTDTQYF
TRBV7-2	many	.	TRBJ1-4	TGTGCCAGCAGCGAACAACCGGGGCCCGGAAAACTGTTTTTT	CASSEQPGPGKLFF
TRBV5-1	many	.	TRBJ1-4	TGCGCCAGCAGCTCCTCTTCAACTAATGAAAAACTGTTTTTT	CASSSSSTNEKLFF
TRBV6-5	many	.	TRBJ2-6	TGTGCCAGCAGTTACTCGTACAACTCTGGGGCCAACGTCCTGACTTTC	CASSYSYNSGANVLTF
TRBV5-8	many	TRBD2	TRBJ2-5	TGTGCCAGCAGCTCCGGACTAGCGGGGGGGGTCCAAGAGACCCAGTACTTC	CASSSGLAGGVQETQYF
TRBV28	many	.	TRBJ2-7	TGTGCCAGCAGTTTACCCCCCAGGGCGGAGCTCTACGAGCAGTACTTC	CASSLPPRAELYEQYF
TRBV10-1	many	.	TRBJ2-3	TGCGCCAGCAGCCAGGGGTCCGCTTTCACAGATACGCAGTATTTT	CASSQGSAFTDTQYF
TRBV5-1	many	TRBD1	TRBJ2-3	TGCGCCAGCAGCTATACAGGGGGCTGGGGAGATACGCAGTATTTT	CASSYTGGWGDTQYF
TRBV20-1	many	.	TRBJ1-4	TGCAGTGCTAGTAGGGGAACTAATGAAAAACTGTTTTTT	CSASRGTNEKLFF
TRBV20-1	few	.	TRBJ2-1	TGCAGGCCACTGGGAACTCACTCCGGGCCAGGGGAGTTCTTC	CRPLGTHSGPGEFF
TRBV30	.	TRBD1	TRBJ2-7	TGTGCCTGGAGCGAGGACAGGGCCGACGAGCAGTACTTC	CAWSEDRADEQYF
TRBV5-1	many	.	TRBJ1-2	TGCGCCAGCAGCGATCCCAGGGACGGCTACACCTTC	CASSDPRDGYTF